These 25 T cell receptor beta chains were sequenced from one sample in a study of T-cell memory formation after mild COVID-19. A single record per CDR3 protein comes from TCRdb applying MiXCR to the 5' RACE reads. The table lists about 350,000 distinct CDR3 sequences, approximately 15% of them singletons, with 22% in the top ten. Sequencing used PBMCs or a T cell subset sorted from them (not recorded which). All receptors come from a man aged 18 to 35 who had mild COVID-19 (a few samples of this study predate the infection). Cell type and time point are not known.

This clonotype appeared a few times. The chain couples TRBV5-1 to TRBJ2-3; D possibly uses TRBD1 or TRBD2 (6 bases each). CDR1 is SGHRS and CDR2 is YFSETQ in the germline V gene. Trimming cost V 2 bases and J 4 bases, with 23 bases left between them. CDR3 length equals 18 residues. CDR3: CASSFSRGGQGGADTQYF. CDR3 bases: TGCGCCAGCAGCTTCAGCCGAGGGGGGCAGGGCGGCGCAGATACGCAGTATTTT. The full variable domain, rest sourced from reference TRBV5-1 and TRBJ2-3, is KAGVTQTPRYLIKTRGQQVTLSCSPISGHRSVSWYQQTPGQGLQFLFEYFSETQRNKGNFPGRFSGRQFSNSRSEMNVSTLELGDSALYLCASSFSRGGQGGADTQYFGPGTRLTVL.

This clonotype was counted ten times or more. The chain combines TRBV13 with TRBJ2-7; 10 bases are shared with TRBD1. Trimming cost V 5 bases and J 3 bases; bases outside gene matches: 13. This CDR3 is built from 17 residues. Germline CDR1 and CDR2: PRHDT and FYEKMQ (reference sequence). CDR3 sequence: CASSPPRTGGLGYEQYF. The CDR3 region has the DNA TGTGCCAGCAGCCCCCCCCGGACAGGGGGATTAGGCTACGAGCAGTACTTC.

Points on this clonotype: A much larger clone is a single base away; this may be a read error. V usage is TRBV9 and J usage is TRBJ2-1; 12 bases are shared with TRBD2. This CDR3 has 14 residues. The germline V gene has CDR1 SGDLS and CDR2 YYNGEE. CDR3 sequence: CASSVTSGGNEQLF. Written as DNA, the CDR3 is TGTGCCAGCAGCGTGACTAGCGGGGGCAATGAGCAGTTATTC.

The chain recombines TRBV7-9 with TRBJ2-7; D call uncertain. The CDR3 length is 12 residues. Germline V CDR1 and CDR2: SEHNR, FQNEAQ (reference sequence). Trimming took off 1 base at V and 6 bases at J, with 7 bases between the two ends. The DNA for the CDR3 is TGTGCCAGCAGCTTAGGCGTCGCCGAGCAGTACGTC. This gives the protein CASSLGVAEQYV.

This clonotype occurred a few times. The J gene is TRBJ2-1, the V gene TRBV2, with D perhaps matching TRBD1 or TRBD2 (6 bases each). Germline CDR1 is SNHLY and CDR2 is FYNNEI. The germline V and J ends were trimmed by 6 bases and 6 bases, with 18 bases remaining between them. The CDR3 extends over 15 amino acids. CDR3 region: CASRGGGLGSNEQFF. The CDR3 nucleotides read TGTGCCAGCAGAGGAGGGGGTTTGGGGTCCAATGAGCAGTTCTTC.

The gene calls are TRBV27 and TRBJ2-3; no reliable D call. CDR3 length: 13 residues. Trimming took 8 bases from V and 1 from J, leaving 10 bases between them. Germline loops: CDR1 MNHEY, CDR2 SMNVEV (reference sequence). Written as DNA, the CDR3 is TGTGCCAGCCTCGCACAAGGCACAGATACGCAGTATTTT. Its protein product is CASLAQGTDTQYF.

In the case of this clonotype: One base away lies a much larger clone, so this may be a sequencing read error. The chain is built from TRBV5-5 and TRBJ1-2; perhaps TRBD1 as D (5 bases). This CDR3 has 12 residues. V was shortened by 6 bases and J by 6 bases, with 12 bases between the two germline ends. Germline CDR1 is SGHKS and CDR2 is YYEKEE (reference sequence). The CDR3 nucleotides read TGTGCCAGCACCCTGGGGGGGAATGGCTACACCTTC. Encoded protein: CASTLGGNGYTF. Full variable domain (rest looked up from reference TRBV5-5 and TRBJ1-2): DAGVTQSPTHLIKTRGQQVTLRCSPISGHKSVSWYQQVLGQGPQFIFQYYEKEERGRGNFPDRFSARQFPNYSSELNVNALLLGDSALYLCASTLGGNGYTFGSGTRLTVV.

This clonotype was seen more than once but under ten times. The chain combines TRBV14 with TRBJ2-2; the D is unclear. CDR3 size: 17 residues. Germline loops: CDR1 SGHDN, CDR2 FVKESK. Between the trimmed V and J ends, which lost 0 bases and 4 bases, there was a span of 15 bases. CDR3 sequence: CASSQDTGWTGTGELFF. The CDR3 nucleotides are TGTGCCAGCAGCCAAGATACCGGGTGGACGGGCACCGGGGAGCTGTTTTTT.

V gene TRBV5-4 combines with J gene TRBJ2-5; 9 bases fit TRBD1. The CDR3 spans 14 residues. The V and J ends lost 6 bases and 4 bases, in that order; junction bases with no gene match: 7. The germline V gene encodes CDR1 SGHNT and CDR2 YYREEE (reference sequence). CDR3: CASNIQGARETQYF. CDR3 in DNA: TGTGCCAGCAACATACAGGGGGCTCGAGAGACCCAGTACTTC.

This clonotype has only a few counts. The rearrangement joins TRBV10-3 to TRBJ1-2; TRBD1 might be the D (5 bases). Trimming removed 5 bases at V and 6 bases at J, with 10 bases between. Germline CDR1 ENHRY, CDR2 SYGVKD. The CDR3 extends over 12 amino acids. CDR3 sequence reads: CAISLEQDGYTF. CDR3 bases: TGTGCCATCAGTCTTGAACAGGATGGCTACACCTTC.

This chain connects TRBV7-8 to TRBJ2-2, with D unresolved. V lost 5 bases and J 8 bases, leaving 9 bases between the germline ends. The CDR3 consists of 12 residues. Per germline, CDR1 SGHVS and CDR2 FQNEAQ. The CDR3 here is CASSRVAGELFF. The CDR3 coding sequence is TGTGCCAGCAGCAGAGTGGCTGGGGAGCTGTTTTTT.

This clonotype showed up just a few times. V and J are TRBV6-2 or TRBV6-3 and TRBJ2-3; D is ambiguous. The CDR3 totals 15 residues. CDR1 is MNHEY, CDR2 SVGEGT, per germline. The V and J ends lost 2 bases and 6 bases respectively, with 15 bases between them. The CDR3: CASSYAARSWDTQYF. The CDR3 region has the DNA TGTGCCAGCAGTTACGCGGCAAGGTCGTGGGATACGCAGTATTTT.

V is TRBV4-2 and J is TRBJ1-5; a weak D match, TRBD1 (6 bases). The CDR3 consists of 14 residues. CDR1 and CDR2 (germline): LGHNA, YNFKEQ. The germline V and J ends were trimmed by 0 bases and 7 bases, with 10 bases remaining between them. CDR3 nucleotides: TGTGCCAGCAGCCAAGAGGGGGGGCCACAGCCCCAGCATTTT. Its translation: CASSQEGGPQPQHF.

The sample holds many counts of this clonotype. The chain is built from TRBV6-5 and TRBJ2-3, with D tentatively TRBD2 (5 bases). The CDR3 has 14 residues. The germline gives CDR1 MNHEY, CDR2 SVGAGI. V lost 2 bases and J 2 bases, leaving 8 bases between the germline ends. The CDR3 region is CASSYGRFTDTQYF. As DNA, the CDR3 is TGTGCCAGCAGTTACGGGAGATTCACAGATACGCAGTATTTT.

A few counts support this clonotype. The chain has TRBV5-1 and TRBJ2-7; weak D call: TRBD2 (7 bases). Germline values: CDR1 SGHRS, CDR2 YFSETQ. This CDR3 contains 14 residues. V was clipped by 1 base and J by 2 bases, with 10 bases between them. CDR3 sequence: CASSLRGGAYEQYV. CDR3 nucleotide sequence: TGCGCCAGCAGCTTGAGGGGGGGTGCCTACGAGCAGTACGTC.

This clonotype was counted only a few times. The rearrangement links TRBV18 to TRBJ1-1; unclear D gene. Germline V gives CDR1 KGHSH, CDR2 LQKENI. The CDR3 covers 19 residues. Trimming removed 4 bases at V and 0 bases at J, with 24 bases between. The CDR3: CASSQARRQLLAMNTEAFF. DNA for the CDR3: TGTGCCAGCTCACAGGCGAGACGACAACTCCTGGCCATGAACACTGAAGCTTTCTTT.

This clonotype came up many times. The chain uses TRBV5-1 and TRBJ2-2, with 9 bases that match TRBD1. V lost 7 bases to trimming and J lost 2 bases; unmatched junction nucleotides: 3. This CDR3 is 14 amino acids long. CDR1 is SGHRS, CDR2 YFSETQ, per germline. CDR3 region: CASSGQGNTGELFF. CDR3 bases: TGCGCCAGCTCGGGACAGGGAAACACCGGGGAGCTGTTTTTT.

This clonotype was picked up many times. Here the CDR3 reads CASSLAGATDTQYF. Written as DNA, the CDR3 is TGCGCCAGCAGCTTAGCGGGTGCCACAGATACGCAGTATTTT. V usage is TRBV5-1 and J usage is TRBJ2-3; D might be TRBD2 (6 bases). This CDR3 has 14 amino acids. The germline V gene has CDR1 SGHRS and CDR2 YFSETQ. The germline V and J ends were trimmed by 2 bases and 2 bases, with 9 bases remaining between them.

This clonotype has just a few counts. The rearrangement uses TRBV25-1 and TRBJ2-4; maybe TRBD2 (6 bases). This CDR3 region has 13 residues. The V end lost 6 bases, the J end lost 9 bases, and 15 bases lay between the germline ends. Looked up from germline, CDR1 is MGHDK and CDR2 is SYGVNS. CDR3 nucleotides: TGTGCCAGCAGCTGGAGGGTTGGGGTCATTCAGTACTTC. Residues: CASSWRVGVIQYF.

This clonotype was counted ten times or more. This chain links TRBV5-1 with TRBJ2-3; D ambiguous. The CDR3 is 14 amino acids. Trimming removed 0 bases at V and 5 bases at J, with 10 bases between. Per the germline V gene, CDR1 is SGHRS and CDR2 is YFSETQ. The CDR3 protein is CASSLGQRLDTQYF. The CDR3 DNA follows: TGCGCCAGCAGCTTGGGGCAACGATTAGATACGCAGTATTTT.

Only a few counts were recorded for this clonotype. V usage is TRBV4-3 and J usage is TRBJ2-3, with D possibly being TRBD1 or TRBD2 (7 bases each). V lost 4 bases, J lost 2 bases, and 10 bases lay in between. The CDR3 loop spans 14 amino acids. CDR1 is LGHNA and CDR2 is YSLEER in the germline V gene. The CDR3 DNA follows: TGCGCCAGCAGCCGGGAGGGGGCCACAGATACGCAGTATTTT. This encodes CASSREGATDTQYF.

This chain uses TRBV28 with TRBJ2-7; 9 bases fit TRBD1. The germline gives CDR1 MDHEN, CDR2 SYDVKM. The CDR3 is 15 amino acids. The V and J ends lost 5 bases and 4 bases, in that order; junction bases with no gene match: 9. The CDR3 region is CASSPGTGNSYEQYF. For the CDR3, the DNA is TGTGCCAGCAGTCCGGGGACAGGGAATTCGTACGAGCAGTACTTC.

This clonotype was picked up many times. The rearrangement joins TRBV20-1 to TRBJ2-3, with D maybe TRBD2 (6 bases). Germline assignment: CDR1 DFQATT and CDR2 SNEGSKA (reference sequence). With 6 bases removed from V and 1 base from J, the gap between germline ends came to 17 bases. The CDR3 is 15 residues long. The CDR3 coding sequence is TGCAGTGCCGGGGGTGCCCTAGGGGGCACAGATACGCAGTATTTT. Amino acids: CSAGGALGGTDTQYF.

This clonotype was detected a few times. The chain carries TRBV5-4 and TRBJ2-1, with 12 bases aligning to TRBD2. The CDR3 spans 15 residues. In germline, CDR1 is SGHNT, CDR2 YYREEE (reference sequence). V was pared by 4 bases and J by 10 bases, with 9 bases of the junction left unmatched. DNA for the CDR3: TGTGCCAGCAGCCAATGGACTAGCGGGGATAGGGAGCAGTTCTTC. It encodes CASSQWTSGDREQFF. Together with reference TRBV5-4 and TRBJ2-1, the CDR3 gives the full variable domain: ETGVTQSPTHLIKTRGQQVTLRCSSQSGHNTVSWYQQALGQGPQFIFQYYREEENGRGNFPPRFSGLQFPNYSSELNVNALELDDSALYLCASSQWTSGDREQFFGPGTRLTVL.

The CDR3 sequence: CASSLLGGSTEAFF. CDR3 nucleotide sequence: TGTGCCAGCAGCTTATTAGGAGGGTCCACTGAAGCTTTCTTT. V and J are TRBV7-2 and TRBJ1-1; D is unresolved. Germline CDR1 SGHTA, CDR2 FQGNSA. V shed 2 bases and J shed 4 bases, with 11 bases lying between them. The CDR3 consists of 14 residues.